This note documents a single TCR beta chain sequence. The sample originates from a study of T-cell memory formation after mild COVID-19. TCRdb re-derived calls from the 5' RACE reads in MiXCR, one entry per CDR3 protein. The data show around 99,000 distinct CDR3 sequences, approximately 14% seen once. Trimming cost V 1 base and J 0 bases; bases outside gene matches: 5. The CDR3 is made up of 17 amino acids. CDR1 is MGHRA, CDR2 YSYEKL, per germline. The V and J genes are TRBV4-1 and TRBJ2-2, with 7 positions matching TRBD1. The sequenced material came from PBMCs or a T cell subset sorted from them (not recorded which). This clonotype was sampled from a man between 18 and 29 years old who had mild COVID-19 (a few samples of this study predate the infection). Cell type and time point are not known. This CDR3 is CASSQGPGQPNTGELFF. The CDR3 DNA sequence: TGCGCCAGCAGCCAAGGCCCGGGACAGCCGAACACCGGGGAGCTGTTTTTT.